This note documents a single T cell receptor (beta chain) sequence. Under the authors' procedure: Reference gene primer amplification gave nucleated cell count estimates. Assay: immunoSEQ multiplex PCR; the TCRdb copy retains only in-frame clones and omits some. Clone size and the V and J calls come from that table; the DNA yielded D and trimming. The sample has around 280,000 clones; roughly 86% are singletons. The data originate from a study of blood T cell repertoires in COVID-19. Study in general: Researchers got acute and convalescent COVID-19 samples from the United States, Italy and Spain. T cells, B-cell-depleted T cells, or PBMCs provided the cDNA or gDNA that served as material.

Seattle participants joined during active infection and were tracked over time. This clonotype was obtained from a woman between 25 and 40 years old with COVID-19, enrolled during active disease. The sequenced material came from peripheral blood.

The CDR3 is CASSLASTPDEKLFF. The CDR3 DNA reads as TGCGCCAGCAGCTTGGCCTCGACTCCGGATGAAAAACTGTTTTTT. This rearrangement joins TRBV5-1 to TRBJ1-4; D unresolved. CDR3 length: 15 residues. Germline CDR1 SGHRS, CDR2 YFSETQ. V shed 0 bases and J shed 6 bases, with 12 bases lying between them.